The rows below give T cell receptor beta chains drawn from one sample of a study of OX40 agonist ivuxolimab in advanced cancers. TCRdb's copy holds only in-frame clones and misses some; the assay was immunoSEQ multiplex PCR. The sample has 13,000 or so clones, 80% seen once. Sequenced material: CD4+ or CD8+ T cells sorted from blood, taken in a trial of the OX40 agonist ivuxolimab. These receptors were collected from an adult with an advanced solid tumor such as melanoma, head and neck, liver or kidney cancer. The CDR3 runs from the conserved cysteine through the conserved F or W. The D gene is left open where the match is weak. Clone size is given for some rows only: seen once, a few or many times, or a class if the clone is expanded.

V gene: TRBV19
J gene: TRBJ2-3
clone size: few
D gene: NA
CDR3 DNA: TGTGCCAGTAGTCTCGGTCTCCGCGGCACAGATACGCAGTATTTT
CDR3 protein: CASSLGLRGTDTQYF

V gene: TRBV5-1
J gene: TRBJ1-1
clone size: NA
D gene: NA
CDR3 DNA: TGCGCCAGCAGCTTCGAGGGATTGAACACTGAAGCTTTCTTT
CDR3 protein: CASSFEGLNTEAFF

V gene: TRBV10-2
J gene: TRBJ1-2
clone size: NA
D gene: TRBD1
CDR3 DNA: TGCGCCAGCAGTGAGTCCCGGACAGGTTACTATGGCTACACCTTC
CDR3 protein: CASSESRTGYYGYTF

V gene: TRBV6-5
J gene: TRBJ2-7
clone size: medium-sized
D gene: NA
CDR3 DNA: TGTGCCAGCAGTTACAGGGCCTCGTCCTACGAGCAGTACTTC
CDR3 protein: CASSYRASSYEQYF

V gene: TRBV10-3
J gene: TRBJ2-2
clone size: NA
D gene: NA
CDR3 DNA: TGTGCCATAAAGACAAACGAAGCGAACACCGGGGAGCTGTTTTTT
CDR3 protein: CAIKTNEANTGELFF

V gene: TRBV5-5
J gene: TRBJ2-5
clone size: NA
D gene: NA
CDR3 DNA: TGTGCCAGCAGCTTGGACATCCAAGAGACCCAGTACTTC
CDR3 protein: CASSLDIQETQYF

V gene: TRBV14
J gene: TRBJ2-1
clone size: NA
D gene: NA
CDR3 DNA: TGTGCCAGCAGCCCCGGGAGTCACAATGAGCAGTTCTTC
CDR3 protein: CASSPGSHNEQFF

V gene: TRBV5-6
J gene: TRBJ1-5
clone size: NA
D gene: NA
CDR3 DNA: TGTGCCAGCAGCTTCCTCCCCGGCAATCAGCCCCAGCATTTT
CDR3 protein: CASSFLPGNQPQHF

V gene: TRBV7-2
J gene: TRBJ2-1
clone size: NA
D gene: NA
CDR3 DNA: TGTGCCAGCAGCTTAGAGGGGGTACAACCCGAGCAGTTCTTC
CDR3 protein: CASSLEGVQPEQFF

V gene: TRBV5-4
J gene: TRBJ1-2
clone size: NA
D gene: TRBD1
CDR3 DNA: TGTGCCAGCAGGACAGGGGCAGGCTATGGCTACACCTTC
CDR3 protein: CASRTGAGYGYTF

V gene: TRBV19
J gene: TRBJ2-2
clone size: NA
D gene: NA
CDR3 DNA: TGTGCCAGTAGTGACCGGGACCTTGGGACCGGGGAGCTGTTTTTT
CDR3 protein: CASSDRDLGTGELFF

V gene: TRBV10-3
J gene: TRBJ1-4
clone size: NA
D gene: NA
CDR3 DNA: TGTGCCATCAGTCTAGGGGCTAATGAAAAACTGTTTTTT
CDR3 protein: CAISLGANEKLFF

V gene: TRBV9
J gene: TRBJ2-7
clone size: NA
D gene: TRBD1
CDR3 DNA: TGTGCCAGCAGTGAAGGGCAGGGGGCCGGCGAGCAGTACTTC
CDR3 protein: CASSEGQGAGEQYF

V gene: TRBV7-8
J gene: TRBJ2-2
clone size: few
D gene: TRBD2
CDR3 DNA: TGTGCCAGCAGCTTAGTGACTAGCGGGAAGAACACCGGGGAGCTGTTTTTT
CDR3 protein: CASSLVTSGKNTGELFF

V gene: TRBV19
J gene: TRBJ2-7
clone size: once
D gene: TRBD1
CDR3 DNA: TGTGCCACCTCACCGGGACAGGGTCCCTACGAGCAGTACTTC
CDR3 protein: CATSPGQGPYEQYF

V gene: TRBV7-8
J gene: TRBJ2-1
clone size: NA
D gene: TRBD2
CDR3 DNA: TGTGCCAGCAGCTTAAAGGCGGGAGGGCAACGTGAGCAGTTCTTC
CDR3 protein: CASSLKAGGQREQFF

V gene: TRBV9
J gene: TRBJ1-2
clone size: few
D gene: NA
CDR3 DNA: TGTGCCAGCAGCTCGGGGGATGGCTACACCTTC
CDR3 protein: CASSSGDGYTF

V gene: TRBV7-9
J gene: TRBJ2-1
clone size: once
D gene: TRBD2
CDR3 DNA: TGTGCCAGCAGCTTAATGACTAGCGGGGGGCGCTCCTACAATGAGCAGTTCTTC
CDR3 protein: CASSLMTSGGRSYNEQFF

V gene: TRBV5-1
J gene: TRBJ2-1
clone size: NA
D gene: TRBD1
CDR3 DNA: TGCGCCAGCAGAGCACAGGGGGATGAGCAGTTCTTC
CDR3 protein: CASRAQGDEQFF

V gene: TRBV9
J gene: TRBJ1-2
clone size: NA
D gene: TRBD1
CDR3 DNA: TGTGCCAGCAGCGCTTCAACCGGGACAGACTATGGCTACACCTTC
CDR3 protein: CASSASTGTDYGYTF

V gene: TRBV9
J gene: TRBJ1-2
clone size: few
D gene: NA
CDR3 DNA: TGTGCCAGCAGCCAAACCTGGGGCAGTAACTATGGCTACACCTTC
CDR3 protein: CASSQTWGSNYGYTF

V gene: TRBV2
J gene: TRBJ2-1
clone size: NA
D gene: TRBD2
CDR3 DNA: TGTGCCACCTCGCCCACTAGCGGGAGGGTCGATGAGCAGTTCTTC
CDR3 protein: CATSPTSGRVDEQFF

V gene: TRBV19
J gene: TRBJ2-7
clone size: NA
D gene: TRBD2
CDR3 DNA: TGTGCCAGTAGTCACGGCGGGGGGTCCTACGAGCAGTACTTC
CDR3 protein: CASSHGGGSYEQYF

V gene: TRBV28
J gene: TRBJ2-3
clone size: NA
D gene: TRBD2
CDR3 DNA: TGTGCCAGCAGTTCACTCGGGCTAGCGGAGCCCACAGATACGCAGTATTTT
CDR3 protein: CASSSLGLAEPTDTQYF

V gene: TRBV19
J gene: TRBJ2-7
clone size: NA
D gene: TRBD2
CDR3 DNA: TGTGCCAGTAGTACTGGACTAGCGGAGAGGTACGAGCAGTACTTC
CDR3 protein: CASSTGLAERYEQYF

V gene: TRBV28
J gene: TRBJ1-2
clone size: NA
D gene: TRBD1
CDR3 DNA: TGTGCCAGTTCGCAGACAGGGGGCTACGGTGGCTACACCTTC
CDR3 protein: CASSQTGGYGGYTF

V gene: TRBV13
J gene: TRBJ2-7
clone size: NA
D gene: TRBD1
CDR3 DNA: TGTGCCAGCAGCTCTACTCGGACAGGGAAGGACGAGCAGTACTTC
CDR3 protein: CASSSTRTGKDEQYF

V gene: TRBV7-9
J gene: TRBJ2-7
clone size: NA
D gene: TRBD2
CDR3 DNA: TGTGCCAGCAGCCAAACTAGCGGGATTATCTACGAGCAGTACTTC
CDR3 protein: CASSQTSGIIYEQYF

V gene: TRBV19
J gene: TRBJ1-1
clone size: NA
D gene: NA
CDR3 DNA: TGTGCCAGTAGGCGGGTGCGGACAAATGGGGCTGAAGCTTTCTTT
CDR3 protein: CASRRVRTNGAEAFF

V gene: TRBV7-8
J gene: TRBJ2-1
clone size: NA
D gene: TRBD2
CDR3 DNA: TGTGCCAGCAGCTTAGGGACTAGCGGGAGCGATGAGCAGTTCTTC
CDR3 protein: CASSLGTSGSDEQFF

V gene: TRBV6-5
J gene: TRBJ1-1
clone size: NA
D gene: NA
CDR3 DNA: TGTGCCAGCAGCCCCGAGGGGGTTGAAGCTTTCTTT
CDR3 protein: CASSPEGVEAFF

V gene: TRBV6-5
J gene: TRBJ1-2
clone size: NA
D gene: NA
CDR3 DNA: TGTGCCAGCAGCCTTGCTGGGGCCCCCACCTATGGCTACACCTTC
CDR3 protein: CASSLAGAPTYGYTF

V gene: TRBV5-1
J gene: TRBJ1-1
clone size: NA
D gene: TRBD1
CDR3 DNA: TGCGCCAGCAGCTTGGTGGGGACAGGGAGGAGTGAAGCTTTCTTT
CDR3 protein: CASSLVGTGRSEAFF

V gene: TRBV7-8
J gene: TRBJ2-7
clone size: NA
D gene: NA
CDR3 DNA: TGTGCCAGCAGCTCCCACAGGGTGGTAAGCTACGAGCAGTACTTC
CDR3 protein: CASSSHRVVSYEQYF

V gene: TRBV6-6
J gene: TRBJ2-7
clone size: NA
D gene: TRBD1
CDR3 DNA: TGTGCCAGCAGGACCCAAGGGACAGGGAACTCCTACGAGCAGTACTTC
CDR3 protein: CASRTQGTGNSYEQYF

V gene: TRBV11-2
J gene: TRBJ2-7
clone size: NA
D gene: NA
CDR3 DNA: TGTGCCAGCACCGAACCCACCTCCTACGAGCAGTACTTC
CDR3 protein: CASTEPTSYEQYF

V gene: TRBV6-6
J gene: TRBJ2-3
clone size: NA
D gene: NA
CDR3 DNA: TGTGCCAGCAGTTACTCTATGGCAGATACGCAGTATTTT
CDR3 protein: CASSYSMADTQYF

V gene: TRBV7-6
J gene: TRBJ2-1
clone size: once
D gene: TRBD2
CDR3 DNA: TGTGCCAGCAGCCACCGACTAGCGGTTACCTACAATGAGCAGTTCTTC
CDR3 protein: CASSHRLAVTYNEQFF

V gene: TRBV7-9
J gene: TRBJ2-7
clone size: NA
D gene: NA
CDR3 DNA: TGTGCCAGCAGCTTAGTAATGTCCGACCGCTCCTACGAGCAGTACTTC
CDR3 protein: CASSLVMSDRSYEQYF

V gene: TRBV7-2
J gene: TRBJ1-2
clone size: few
D gene: NA
CDR3 DNA: TGTGCCAGCAGCCCTCTCGAACAGGCCGTTTATGGCTACACCTTC
CDR3 protein: CASSPLEQAVYGYTF

V gene: TRBV7-7
J gene: TRBJ2-1
clone size: NA
D gene: TRBD2
CDR3 DNA: TGTGCTAGCAGCTTAGGAGCGGGAGAAGCCAATGAGCAGTTCTTC
CDR3 protein: CASSLGAGEANEQFF

V gene: TRBV11-2
J gene: TRBJ2-1
clone size: NA
D gene: NA
CDR3 DNA: TGTGCCAGCAGCTTATGGGAGGCCTCCTACAATGAGCAGTTCTTC
CDR3 protein: CASSLWEASYNEQFF

V gene: TRBV5-1
J gene: TRBJ2-7
clone size: NA
D gene: NA
CDR3 DNA: TGCGCCAGCAGCTCCCCAGGGTCCCACGAGCAGTACTTC
CDR3 protein: CASSSPGSHEQYF

V gene: TRBV6-1
J gene: TRBJ2-7
clone size: medium-sized
D gene: TRBD1
CDR3 DNA: TGTGCCAGCAGGGTTTTGGACAGGGAACCCTACGAGCAGTACTTC
CDR3 protein: CASRVLDREPYEQYF

V gene: TRBV7-8
J gene: TRBJ1-2
clone size: NA
D gene: NA
CDR3 DNA: TGTGCCAGCAGCTTAGGGGGGAATGGCTACACCTTC
CDR3 protein: CASSLGGNGYTF

V gene: TRBV20-1
J gene: TRBJ1-1
clone size: NA
D gene: NA
CDR3 DNA: TGCAGTGCTCCCGTCCCATCTGAAGCTTTCTTT
CDR3 protein: CSAPVPSEAFF